Each of the 4 T cell receptor beta chains below was sequenced from the same sample in a study of OX40 agonist ivuxolimab in advanced cancers. Produced via immunoSEQ multiplex PCR; TCRdb's table is partial and in-frame only. The sample includes 55,000 to 70,000 clones, roughly 84% of them seen just once. The sample was CD4+ or CD8+ T cells sorted from blood, taken in a trial of the OX40 agonist ivuxolimab. These receptors were taken from an adult with an advanced solid tumor such as melanoma, head and neck, liver or kidney cancer.

The rearrangement joins TRBV2 to TRBJ2-7, with D possibly being TRBD1 (6 bases). Trimming stripped 7 bases from V and 4 bases from J, with 17 bases between. The germline V gene encodes CDR1 SNHLY and CDR2 FYNNEI. The CDR3 runs 14 residues. The CDR3 DNA sequence: TGTGCCAGCAAGGTACAGGGATTGGGTTACGAGCAGTACTTC. Protein: CASKVQGLGYEQYF.

V gene TRBV29-1 combines with J gene TRBJ2-7; D is perhaps TRBD2 (6 bases). CDR1 is SQVTM, CDR2 ANQGSEA, per germline. Trimming stripped 6 bases from V and 1 base from J, with 16 bases between. This CDR3 is built from 14 residues. CDR3 DNA: TGCAGCGTAGCCGCGGGACGGTTGTCCTACGAGCAGTACTTC. Its translation is CSVAAGRLSYEQYF.

The V and J genes are TRBV5-4 and TRBJ2-2; TRBD1 agrees at 8 bases. With 0 bases clipped from V and 2 bases from J, the junction kept 3 bases outside the gene matches. The CDR3 extends over 16 amino acids. Germline V gene lookup returns CDR1 SGHNT and CDR2 YYREEE (reference sequence). DNA for the CDR3: TGTGCCAGCAGCTTGGGACAGGGGATAAACACCGGGGAGCTGTTTTTT. It encodes CASSLGQGINTGELFF.

V usage is TRBV27 and J usage is TRBJ2-5; 10 positions match TRBD1. The J call could be wrong; TRBJ2-7 is a better fit for the DNA end. The CDR3 totals 17 residues. The V gene's germline CDR1 is MNHEY and CDR2 SMNVEV (reference sequence). The DNA for the CDR3 is TGTGCCAGCAGTACCTGGCGTGGACAGGGGGGGAAAGGCGAGCAGTACTTC. This encodes CASSTWRGQGGKGEQYF.